This T cell receptor (beta chain) was retrieved from a study of OX40 agonist ivuxolimab in advanced cancers. With 4 bases removed from V and 5 bases from J, the gap between germline ends came to 18 bases. Germline CDR1 SGHRS, CDR2 YFSETQ. This CDR3 is built from 15 residues. The study's findings and limits: The study found among the lowest clonal expansion in partial responders at 0.1-3.0 mg/kg. Dosing at 0.1 to 3.0 mg/kg was accompanied by clonal expansion of CD4+ and CD8+ blood T cells by week 6. Still undetermined is the antigen specificity of the expanded peripheral T cells.

Notes on this clone: No antigen is known for it.

Sequencing used immunoSEQ multiplex PCR; TCRdb keeps in-frame clones, though not all of them. The sample includes tens of thousands of clones, roughly 80% seen only once; the top ten take roughly 1.8%. The genes are TRBV5-1 and TRBJ1-2; tentatively, D is TRBD1 (5 bases). The material was CD4+ or CD8+ T cells sorted from blood, obtained in a trial of the OX40 agonist ivuxolimab. This clonotype originated in an adult with an advanced solid tumor such as melanoma, head and neck, liver or kidney cancer. CDR3 DNA sequence: TGCGCCAGCAGCCCCGAAGGGACGGGACGATATGGCTACACCTTC. Protein sequence: CASSPEGTGRYGYTF.